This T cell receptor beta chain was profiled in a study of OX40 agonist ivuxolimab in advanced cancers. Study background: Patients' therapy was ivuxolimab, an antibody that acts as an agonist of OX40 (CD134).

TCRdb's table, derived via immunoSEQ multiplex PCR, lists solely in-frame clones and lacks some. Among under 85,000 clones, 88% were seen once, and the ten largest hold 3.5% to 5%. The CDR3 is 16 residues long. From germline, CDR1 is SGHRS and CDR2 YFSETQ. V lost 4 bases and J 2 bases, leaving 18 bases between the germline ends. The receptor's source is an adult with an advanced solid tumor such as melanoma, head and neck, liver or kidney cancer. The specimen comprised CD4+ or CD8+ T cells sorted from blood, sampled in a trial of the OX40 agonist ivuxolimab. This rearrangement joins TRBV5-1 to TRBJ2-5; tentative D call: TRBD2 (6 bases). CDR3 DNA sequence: TGCGCCAGCAGCCCCGGTGGGGGGACCCAACAAGAGACCCAGTACTTC. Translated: CASSPGGGTQQETQYF. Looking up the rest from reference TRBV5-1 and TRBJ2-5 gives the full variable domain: KAGVTQTPRYLIKTRGQQVTLSCSPISGHRSVSWYQQTPGQGLQFLFEYFSETQRNKGNFPGRFSGRQFSNSRSEMNVSTLELGDSALYLCASSPGGGTQQETQYFGPGTRLLVL.